The next 13 T cell receptor beta chains were all read from a single sample in a study of CD8+CD57+ T cells in acquired aplastic anemia. For sequencing, patients were chosen who had shown expansion of CD8+CD57+ cells by flow cytometry. The template used for profiling TCR beta VDJ and CDR3 was genomic DNA. Using its own MiXCR run on the reads, TCRdb lists one record per CDR3 protein. The repertoire consists of about 470,000 distinct CDR3 sequences, with around 30% occurring once and the leading ten covering less than 0.85%. Sequencing used sorted CD4+, CD8+, or CD8+CD57+ T cells (not recorded which) from PBMCs. Source of these receptors: a human donor with aplastic anemia.

V is TRBV5-8 and J is TRBJ1-1; D is unclear. Germline loops: CDR1 SGHTS, CDR2 YDEGEE. V gave up 0 bases and J gave up 1 base, with 10 bases separating them. The CDR3 runs 15 residues. The chain's CDR3 is CASSLGTRPNTEAFF. Here the CDR3 DNA reads TGTGCCAGCAGCTTGGGTACTAGGCCGAACACTGAAGCTTTCTTT.

The chain combines TRBV7-9 with TRBJ2-3; D perhaps matches TRBD2 (6 bases). The CDR3 extends over 14 amino acids. V was shortened by 5 bases and J by 8 bases, with 17 bases between the two germline ends. Germline CDR1 SEHNR, CDR2 FQNEAQ (reference sequence). The CDR3 DNA sequence: TGTGCCAGCAGCCTAAACTCGGGAGCGGGTACGCAGTATTTT. It translates to CASSLNSGAGTQYF.

The sample holds a few counts of this clonotype. The chain joins TRBV2 to TRBJ1-1, with unresolved D. Germline-derived CDR1 and CDR2 are SNHLY and FYNNEI. Trimming pared 10 bases from V and 4 bases from J, leaving 16 bases between. The CDR3 loop spans 13 amino acids. The CDR3 region has the DNA TGTGCCAATCGGCAGGAGGTTGGCACTGAAGCTTTCTTT. The encoded protein is CANRQEVGTEAFF. Together with reference TRBV2 and TRBJ1-1, the CDR3 gives the full variable domain: EPEVTQTPSHQVTQMGQEVILRCVPISNHLYFYWYRQILGQKVEFLVSFYNNEISEKSEIFDDQFSVERPDGSNFTLKIRSTKLEDSAMYFCANRQEVGTEAFFGQGTRLTVV.

This chain joins TRBV2 and TRBJ2-7; possible D gene TRBD2, 5 bases. There are 11 residues in the CDR3. V shed 8 bases and J shed 5 bases, with 10 bases lying between them. Germline CDR1 is SNHLY and CDR2 is FYNNEI. The DNA of the CDR3 is TGTGCCAGCGGGAGCGTCAACGAGCAGTACTTC. It is translated as CASGSVNEQYF. The variable domain in full, completed from reference TRBV2 and TRBJ2-7, reads EPEVTQTPSHQVTQMGQEVILRCVPISNHLYFYWYRQILGQKVEFLVSFYNNEISEKSEIFDDQFSVERPDGSNFTLKIRSTKLEDSAMYFCASGSVNEQYFGPGTRLTVT.

This clonotype was counted a few times. The chain uses TRBV25-1 and TRBJ2-5; 15 bases align to TRBD2. The CDR3 runs to 16 residues. From germline, CDR1 is MGHDK and CDR2 SYGVNS. V lost 6 bases to trimming and J lost 5 bases; unmatched junction nucleotides: 7. The DNA of the CDR3 is TGTGCCAGCAGCCGGGGACTAGCGGGAGGTTTGGAGACCCAGTACTTC. Translating it yields CASSRGLAGGLETQYF.

The chain carries TRBV6-2 or TRBV6-3 and TRBJ1-3; tentative D call: TRBD1 (6 bases). The V end lost 0 bases, the J end lost 3 bases, and 18 bases lay between the germline ends. This CDR3 is 18 amino acids long. CDR1 is MNHEY and CDR2 is SVGEGT in the germline V gene. In DNA, the CDR3 is TGTGCCAGCAGTTACTCGAGGACAGTAGGAACCCGTGGAAACACCATATATTTT. Its protein product is CASSYSRTVGTRGNTIYF.

With regard to this clonotype: A much larger clone sits a single nucleotide away, making a read error possible. The rearrangement joins TRBV19 to TRBJ2-5, with D maybe TRBD1 (6 bases). The germline gives CDR1 LNHDA, CDR2 SQIVND (reference sequence). The CDR3 length is 13 residues. The chain's CDR3 is CAGSIGQTETQYF. The DNA of the CDR3 is TGTGCCGGTAGTATAGGACAGACAGAGACCCAGTACTTC. Drawing the rest from reference TRBV19 and TRBJ2-5, the complete variable domain is DGGITQSPKYLFRKEGQNVTLSCEQNLNHDAMYWYRQDPGQGLRLIYYSQIVNDFQKGDIAEGYSVSREKKESFPLTVTSAQKNPTAFYLCAGSIGQTETQYFGPGTRLLVL.

Of note for this clonotype: This may arise from a read error, as a much more abundant clone is one base away. CDR3 sequence (DNA): TGTGCCAGCAGTGACAGGGATGTAGGGCAGCCCCAGCATTTT. It is translated as CASSDRDVGQPQHF. V is TRBV2 and J is TRBJ1-5, with D tentatively TRBD1 (5 bases). From germline, CDR1 is SNHLY and CDR2 FYNNEI. V gave up 3 bases and J gave up 7 bases, with 13 bases separating them. CDR3 length: 14 amino acids.

This clonotype was seen at least ten times. This chain uses TRBV11-3 with TRBJ1-2; 7 positions agree with TRBD1. The length of the CDR3 is 14 residues. Germline-derived CDR1 and CDR2 are SGHNT and YENEEA. The junction had 2 bases not matched to a gene; V was cut back by 1 base and J by 3 bases. The CDR3 is CASSLGDSHYGYTF. The CDR3 DNA follows: TGTGCCAGCAGCTTAGGGGACAGCCACTATGGCTACACCTTC.

Concerning this clonotype: This may come from a read error, since a much larger clone is one base off. The chain is built from TRBV11-1 and TRBJ2-7, with D perhaps assigned TRBD1 or TRBD2 (5 bases each). The CDR3 consists of 15 residues. Germline V gives CDR1 SGHAT, CDR2 FQDESV (reference sequence). In nucleotides, the CDR3 is TGTGCCAGCAGTCAGACTGGGACGGAGGCCTACGAGCAGTGCTTC. Residues: CASSQTGTEAYEQCF.

This clonotype was counted ten times or more. The gene calls are TRBV15 and TRBJ2-5, with a tentative D call TRBD2 (6 bases). Germline V CDR1 and CDR2: LNHNV, YYDKDF (reference sequence). The ends were cut back, 0 bases at V and 2 bases at J, with 7 bases in the middle. The CDR3 spans 14 residues. CDR3 sequence (DNA): TGTGCCACCAGCAGAGATCTAGCGCAAGAGACCCAGTACTTC. Translating gives CATSRDLAQETQYF.

This clonotype was counted only a few times. V usage is TRBV7-9 and J usage is TRBJ2-5, with TRBD1 as a possible D gene (6 bases). The CDR3 is 17 residues long. In germline, CDR1 is SEHNR, CDR2 FQNEAQ (reference sequence). Trimming removed 1 base from V and 7 bases from J, with 22 bases in between. The CDR3 loop reads CASSLGLGQGHSGTQYF. CDR3 coding DNA: TGTGCCAGCAGCTTAGGTTTGGGCCAGGGGCACTCTGGGACCCAGTACTTC.

This clonotype has at least ten counts. In nucleotides, the CDR3 is TGTGCCAGCAGCCCAAGCCGTGGGACCTTAGACTACGAGCAGTACTTC. Translated: CASSPSRGTLDYEQYF. This rearrangement joins TRBV9 to TRBJ2-7; perhaps D is TRBD1 or TRBD2 (5 bases each). The CDR3 sequence is 16 residues long. Germline values: CDR1 SGDLS, CDR2 YYNGEE. The V end lost 4 bases, the J end lost 3 bases, and 20 bases lay between the germline ends.